These T cell receptor beta chains were read from a single sample in a study of persistence of HIV-infected CD4 T cells. Only in-frame clones appear in the TCRdb table, and some are missing; sequencing was by immunoSEQ multiplex PCR. The top ten hold 1.8% of the sample, which has around 47,000 clones, roughly 92% seen once. The antigens these receptors bind are not known. The specimen comprised CD4+ T cells sorted from PBMCs after roughly 19-hour stimulation, sampled from a patient who received antiretroviral therapy. These receptors were collected from an adult man with HIV who was CMV-seropositive. The CDR3 runs from the conserved cysteine through the conserved F or W. Fields, in order: D gene, J gene, V gene, clone size, CDR3 DNA, CDR3 protein. D genes are given only for firm matches. Not all rows give a size; the values are once, few, many and, for expanded clones, a class.

d_gene: TRBD1; j_gene: TRBJ2-1; v_gene: TRBV2; abundance: -; CDR3nt: TGTGCCAGCAGGGGGGACAGGGGTGAGCAGTTCTTC; CDR3aa: CASRGDRGEQFF
d_gene: TRBD1; j_gene: TRBJ1-6; v_gene: TRBV9; abundance: -; CDR3nt: TGTGCCAGCAGCGTAGAGGACAGGGCTGGGTATTCACCCCTCCACTTT; CDR3aa: CASSVEDRAGYSPLHF
d_gene: TRBD2; j_gene: TRBJ2-3; v_gene: TRBV5-6; abundance: -; CDR3nt: TGTGCCAGCAGCTCTACACGGGGGGGCGGCAGAGATACGCAGTATTTT; CDR3aa: CASSSTRGGGRDTQYF
d_gene: -; j_gene: TRBJ2-3; v_gene: TRBV10-3; abundance: -; CDR3nt: TGTGCCACCCGAGGGGGTTTCCCTTCTAGCACAGATACGCAGTATTTT; CDR3aa: CATRGGFPSSTDTQYF
d_gene: TRBD1; j_gene: TRBJ1-2; v_gene: TRBV7-8; abundance: -; CDR3nt: TGTGCCAGCAGCCCAGGGGACAGGGATGGCTACACCTTC; CDR3aa: CASSPGDRDGYTF
d_gene: -; j_gene: TRBJ1-3; v_gene: TRBV12-3/TRBV12-4; abundance: -; CDR3nt: TGTGCCCAATCCCTCTCTGGAAACACCATATATTTT; CDR3aa: CAQSLSGNTIYF
d_gene: -; j_gene: TRBJ2-2; v_gene: TRBV7-7; abundance: -; CDR3nt: TGTGCCAGCAGCTTAGCCCGCAGCCCGAACACCGGGGAGCTGTTTTTT; CDR3aa: CASSLARSPNTGELFF
d_gene: TRBD2; j_gene: TRBJ2-3; v_gene: TRBV11-2; abundance: -; CDR3nt: TGTGCCAGCAGCTTAAGCTGGCGGGGGGGCACAGATACGCAGTATTTT; CDR3aa: CASSLSWRGGTDTQYF
d_gene: TRBD1; j_gene: TRBJ1-2; v_gene: TRBV24-1; abundance: -; CDR3nt: TGTGCCACCAGAGCCTCAGGGGGCTTCGGGGGCTACACCTTC; CDR3aa: CATRASGGFGGYTF
d_gene: -; j_gene: TRBJ1-4; v_gene: TRBV9; abundance: -; CDR3nt: TGTGCCAGCAGCGCGAGGGGAGGAACTAATGAAAAACTGTTTTTT; CDR3aa: CASSARGGTNEKLFF
d_gene: TRBD1; j_gene: TRBJ1-2; v_gene: TRBV16; abundance: -; CDR3nt: TGTGCCAGCAGCCAAGGGGGACAGGGGGCAAGAGGCTACACCTTC; CDR3aa: CASSQGGQGARGYTF
d_gene: -; j_gene: TRBJ2-3; v_gene: TRBV11-3; abundance: -; CDR3nt: TGTGCCAGCAGCACCCTAGACACAGATACGCAGTATTTT; CDR3aa: CASSTLDTDTQYF
d_gene: -; j_gene: TRBJ2-3; v_gene: TRBV6-1; abundance: -; CDR3nt: TGTGCCAGCAGTGACAGGGAACCCCCGACCACAGATACGCAGTATTTT; CDR3aa: CASSDREPPTTDTQYF
d_gene: TRBD2; j_gene: TRBJ2-1; v_gene: TRBV5-1; abundance: -; CDR3nt: TGCGCCAGCAGCCCCCAGCGGGGGCCGCACCTCAGCTCCTACAATGAGCAGTTCTTC; CDR3aa: CASSPQRGPHLSSYNEQFF
d_gene: TRBD2; j_gene: TRBJ2-7; v_gene: TRBV10-2; abundance: -; CDR3nt: TGCGCCAGCAAAGCATACCCGGGGGGACTGTACGAGCAGTACTTC; CDR3aa: CASKAYPGGLYEQYF
d_gene: -; j_gene: TRBJ1-2; v_gene: TRBV7-8; abundance: -; CDR3nt: TGTGCCAGCAGCCTGATAAACTATGGCTACACCTTC; CDR3aa: CASSLINYGYTF
d_gene: -; j_gene: TRBJ1-5; v_gene: TRBV10-1; abundance: once; CDR3nt: TGCGCTCCTAAAAACACCCTTAGCAATCAGCCCCAGCATTTT; CDR3aa: CAPKNTLSNQPQHF
d_gene: -; j_gene: TRBJ2-7; v_gene: TRBV25-1; abundance: few; CDR3nt: TGTGCCAGCAGTGAATTAGGAACCTACGAGCAGTACTTC; CDR3aa: CASSELGTYEQYF
d_gene: TRBD2; j_gene: TRBJ2-5; v_gene: TRBV3-1/TRBV3-2; abundance: -; CDR3nt: TGTGCCAGCAACCGACCCGGGAGGGTTGGGGAGACCCAGTACTTC; CDR3aa: CASNRPGRVGETQYF
d_gene: -; j_gene: TRBJ2-3; v_gene: TRBV21-1; abundance: -; CDR3nt: TGTGCCAGCAGCAAAGCTCCAGGGATTTCACGGGATACGCAGTATTTT; CDR3aa: CASSKAPGISRDTQYF
d_gene: -; j_gene: TRBJ1-6; v_gene: TRBV7-2; abundance: -; CDR3nt: TGTGCCAGCAGTGTTACGGGGCCCTCCACCCTCCACTTT; CDR3aa: CASSVTGPSTLHF
d_gene: TRBD1; j_gene: TRBJ2-7; v_gene: TRBV19; abundance: -; CDR3nt: TGTGCCAGTAGTAAGAGACAGGGGGAGCAGTACTTC; CDR3aa: CASSKRQGEQYF
d_gene: -; j_gene: TRBJ2-7; v_gene: TRBV20-1; abundance: once; CDR3nt: TGCAGTGCTAGTAGGGCCTACGAGCAGTACTTC; CDR3aa: CSASRAYEQYF
d_gene: -; j_gene: TRBJ1-2; v_gene: TRBV6-5; abundance: -; CDR3nt: TGTGCCAGCAGTTACGGGGAACAACAGGGTAACTATGGCTACACCTTC; CDR3aa: CASSYGEQQGNYGYTF
d_gene: TRBD2; j_gene: TRBJ2-1; v_gene: TRBV2; abundance: -; CDR3nt: TGTGCCAGCATTCCAGCTCTAGCGGGGGCCTACGGCCCCACGCAGTACAATGAGCAGTTCTTC; CDR3aa: CASIPALAGAYGPTQYNEQFF
d_gene: -; j_gene: TRBJ2-7; v_gene: TRBV29-1; abundance: -; CDR3nt: TGCAGCGCAGGGAGTCGAGCCTACGAGCAGTACTTC; CDR3aa: CSAGSRAYEQYF
d_gene: TRBD1; j_gene: TRBJ1-1; v_gene: TRBV6-6; abundance: -; CDR3nt: TGTGCCAGCAGTGGACAGGGACAAAGGAACACTGAAGCTTTCTTT; CDR3aa: CASSGQGQRNTEAFF
d_gene: TRBD1; j_gene: TRBJ1-5; v_gene: TRBV28; abundance: few; CDR3nt: TGTGCCAGCACACAAGGGGGCCTCGACGGACAGCCCCAGCATTTT; CDR3aa: CASTQGGLDGQPQHF
d_gene: TRBD2; j_gene: TRBJ2-1; v_gene: TRBV28; abundance: -; CDR3nt: TGTGCCACCACCAATTACTCTAGCGGGAATGAGCAGTTCTTC; CDR3aa: CATTNYSSGNEQFF
d_gene: TRBD2; j_gene: TRBJ2-1; v_gene: TRBV7-2; abundance: -; CDR3nt: TGTGCCAGCAGCGGAGTAGTTAGCGGGGGGGCGAATGAGCAGTTCTTC; CDR3aa: CASSGVVSGGANEQFF
d_gene: TRBD2; j_gene: TRBJ2-2; v_gene: TRBV5-1; abundance: -; CDR3nt: TGCGCCAGCAGCTTCGGGGGGTCCGGGGAGCTGTTTTTT; CDR3aa: CASSFGGSGELFF
d_gene: -; j_gene: TRBJ1-4; v_gene: TRBV25-1; abundance: -; CDR3nt: TGTGCCAGCAGGGGGACCAATAAGGGGGGAGGTGAAAAACTGTTTTTT; CDR3aa: CASRGTNKGGGEKLFF
d_gene: -; j_gene: TRBJ1-4; v_gene: TRBV7-2; abundance: -; CDR3nt: TGTGCCAGCAGCTCTTGGCAAGGTGATGAAAAACTGTTTTTT; CDR3aa: CASSSWQGDEKLFF
d_gene: -; j_gene: TRBJ2-7; v_gene: TRBV19; abundance: -; CDR3nt: TGTGCCAGTAGTTCCGGGCAGGGTTCTTACGAGCAGTACTTC; CDR3aa: CASSSGQGSYEQYF
d_gene: -; j_gene: TRBJ2-7; v_gene: TRBV18; abundance: -; CDR3nt: TGTGCCAGCTCACCACCCGTCGGTGCCTACGAGCAGTACTTC; CDR3aa: CASSPPVGAYEQYF
d_gene: -; j_gene: TRBJ1-3; v_gene: TRBV29-1; abundance: -; CDR3nt: TGCAGCGTTTCATTTAGCTCTGGAAACACCATATATTTT; CDR3aa: CSVSFSSGNTIYF
d_gene: TRBD1; j_gene: TRBJ2-7; v_gene: TRBV10-2; abundance: once; CDR3nt: TGCGCCAGCAGTGAGTCAGAATCCGGGACAGGGAGCAACGAGCAGTACTTC; CDR3aa: CASSESESGTGSNEQYF
d_gene: -; j_gene: TRBJ2-2; v_gene: TRBV9; abundance: -; CDR3nt: TGTGCCAGCAGCGAAATTGTGGGAACCACCGGGGAGCTGTTTTTT; CDR3aa: CASSEIVGTTGELFF
d_gene: -; j_gene: TRBJ2-7; v_gene: TRBV25-1; abundance: -; CDR3nt: TGTGCCAGCAGTGTGTCAGGGCCCTACGAGCAGTACTTC; CDR3aa: CASSVSGPYEQYF
d_gene: -; j_gene: TRBJ2-1; v_gene: TRBV5-6; abundance: -; CDR3nt: TGTGCCAGCAGCTGGGACACCTCCTACAATGAGCAGTTCTTC; CDR3aa: CASSWDTSYNEQFF
d_gene: TRBD2; j_gene: TRBJ2-1; v_gene: TRBV7-2; abundance: -; CDR3nt: TGTGCCAGCAGTTTGAGGCTAGCGGCCTACAATGAGCAGTTCTTC; CDR3aa: CASSLRLAAYNEQFF
d_gene: -; j_gene: TRBJ2-1; v_gene: TRBV18; abundance: -; CDR3nt: TGTGCCAGCTCACCACTGAGCCCGTGGGACTACAATGAGCAGTTCTTC; CDR3aa: CASSPLSPWDYNEQFF
d_gene: TRBD1; j_gene: TRBJ1-6; v_gene: TRBV2; abundance: -; CDR3nt: TGTGCCAGCAGCACAGGGGCGGATTCACCCCTCCACTTT; CDR3aa: CASSTGADSPLHF
d_gene: -; j_gene: TRBJ2-1; v_gene: TRBV9; abundance: -; CDR3nt: TGTGCCAGCAGCGCGAGGACTCTCAATGAGCAGTTCTTC; CDR3aa: CASSARTLNEQFF